A selection of T cell receptor beta chains follows, all from one sample in a study of blood T cell repertoires in COVID-19. The table came from immunoSEQ multiplex PCR; TCRdb's copy has only in-frame clones and leaves some out. The data contain more than 200,000 clones, around nine tenths of them singletons. Sequencing was done on a sample of PBMCs or T cells enriched from blood (not recorded which). These receptors were taken from a woman between 45 and 60 years old who had recovered from COVID-19. CDR3s include the opening cysteine and the closing phenylalanine or tryptophan. Each record gives: D gene, clone size, J gene, V gene, CDR3 DNA, CDR3 protein. D genes are given only for firm matches. Clone size is given for some rows only: seen once, a few or many times, or a class if the clone is expanded.

d_call: TRBD1; clone_size: NA; j_call: TRBJ1-4; v_call: TRBV28; cdr3_nt: TGTGCCAGCAGTTTTTTGACGGGACAGGTTAATGAAAAACTGTTTTTT; cdr3_aa: CASSFLTGQVNEKLFF
d_call: TRBD1; clone_size: once; j_call: TRBJ2-7; v_call: TRBV19; cdr3_nt: TGTGCCAGTAGACTCGGGGGACAGGGGCCCTACGAGCAGTACTTC; cdr3_aa: CASRLGGQGPYEQYF
d_call: TRBD1; clone_size: NA; j_call: TRBJ1-2; v_call: TRBV19; cdr3_nt: TGTGCCAGTAGGAGGACAGGGGGCCCCTATGGCTACACCTTC; cdr3_aa: CASRRTGGPYGYTF
d_call: NA; clone_size: NA; j_call: TRBJ1-4; v_call: TRBV18; cdr3_nt: TGTGCCAGCTCGCGGGAGGCTGAAAAACTGTTTTTT; cdr3_aa: CASSREAEKLFF
d_call: NA; clone_size: NA; j_call: TRBJ2-3; v_call: TRBV19; cdr3_nt: TGTGCCAGTAGTATTGTCGGGAGTGGTACAGATACGCAGTATTTT; cdr3_aa: CASSIVGSGTDTQYF
d_call: NA; clone_size: NA; j_call: TRBJ2-3; v_call: TRBV6-5; cdr3_nt: TGTGCCAGCAGTCTCAGGGGAGATACGCAGTATTTT; cdr3_aa: CASSLRGDTQYF
d_call: NA; clone_size: NA; j_call: TRBJ2-2; v_call: TRBV10-3; cdr3_nt: TGTGCCATCAGTGAGTGGACACAACGGGCCGGGGAGCTGTTTTTT; cdr3_aa: CAISEWTQRAGELFF
d_call: NA; clone_size: few; j_call: TRBJ1-1; v_call: TRBV2; cdr3_nt: TGTGCCAGCATTAGGACAAGGGCGAACACTGAAGCTTTCTTT; cdr3_aa: CASIRTRANTEAFF
d_call: TRBD1; clone_size: NA; j_call: TRBJ1-2; v_call: TRBV19; cdr3_nt: TGTGCCAGTAGTATGGTTACAGGGGGCCCTGGCTACACCTTC; cdr3_aa: CASSMVTGGPGYTF
d_call: NA; clone_size: NA; j_call: TRBJ1-6; v_call: TRBV9; cdr3_nt: TGTGCCAGCAGCGTAGACGGACTCAGCTATAATTCACCCCTCCACTTT; cdr3_aa: CASSVDGLSYNSPLHF
d_call: NA; clone_size: NA; j_call: TRBJ1-1; v_call: TRBV28; cdr3_nt: TGTGCCAGCAGTTTATCTAGCGCTGCCTTTGAAGCTTTCTTT; cdr3_aa: CASSLSSAAFEAFF
d_call: NA; clone_size: NA; j_call: TRBJ1-2; v_call: TRBV2; cdr3_nt: TGTGCCAGCAGACGCGGCGTCCTTAACTATGGCTACACCTTC; cdr3_aa: CASRRGVLNYGYTF
d_call: TRBD1; clone_size: NA; j_call: TRBJ2-1; v_call: TRBV24-1; cdr3_nt: TGTGCCACCAGTCAGGGGGCGCAAAATGAGCAGTTCTTC; cdr3_aa: CATSQGAQNEQFF
d_call: TRBD1; clone_size: NA; j_call: TRBJ1-1; v_call: TRBV5-1; cdr3_nt: TGCGCCAGCAGCTTGGTCACAGGGGCAGTCATGAACACTGAAGCTTTCTTT; cdr3_aa: CASSLVTGAVMNTEAFF
d_call: TRBD2; clone_size: NA; j_call: TRBJ2-7; v_call: TRBV7-6; cdr3_nt: TGTGCCAGCAGCTTAGGGACTAGCGGCAATTACGAGCAGTACTTC; cdr3_aa: CASSLGTSGNYEQYF
d_call: NA; clone_size: NA; j_call: TRBJ1-1; v_call: TRBV7-9; cdr3_nt: TGTGCCAGCAGCTTAGCGGGAGTTTCGAACACTGAAGCTTTCTTT; cdr3_aa: CASSLAGVSNTEAFF
d_call: NA; clone_size: NA; j_call: TRBJ1-5; v_call: TRBV3-1/TRBV3-2; cdr3_nt: TGTGCCAGCAGCACAGGGCTAAATCAGCCCCAGCATTTT; cdr3_aa: CASSTGLNQPQHF
d_call: TRBD1; clone_size: NA; j_call: TRBJ2-1; v_call: TRBV6-4; cdr3_nt: TGTGCCAGCAGTGTTCGGACAGGGTGGAGCTACAATGAGCAGTTCTTC; cdr3_aa: CASSVRTGWSYNEQFF
d_call: TRBD1; clone_size: NA; j_call: TRBJ2-7; v_call: TRBV4-3; cdr3_nt: TGCGCCAGCAGCCAGACAGGGGGTATCAGCGAGCAGTACTTC; cdr3_aa: CASSQTGGISEQYF
d_call: TRBD1; clone_size: once; j_call: TRBJ1-1; v_call: TRBV9; cdr3_nt: TGTGCCAGCAGCGCGAGCAGGGGGCGGACTGAAGCTTTCTTT; cdr3_aa: CASSASRGRTEAFF
d_call: NA; clone_size: NA; j_call: TRBJ2-7; v_call: TRBV5-1; cdr3_nt: TGCGCCAGCAGCTTGGGCCGGGAGTTCGAGCAGTACTTC; cdr3_aa: CASSLGREFEQYF
d_call: NA; clone_size: NA; j_call: TRBJ1-2; v_call: TRBV9; cdr3_nt: TGTGCCAGCAGCGTAGGAGGGACACCCCTTGATGGCTACACCTTC; cdr3_aa: CASSVGGTPLDGYTF
d_call: NA; clone_size: NA; j_call: TRBJ2-7; v_call: TRBV11-2; cdr3_nt: TGTGCCAGCAGCCGAAGTCTCGGCGAGCAGTACTTC; cdr3_aa: CASSRSLGEQYF
d_call: NA; clone_size: NA; j_call: TRBJ1-2; v_call: TRBV2; cdr3_nt: TGTGCCAGCAGCCATAGTCCAGGGGAGTATGGCTACACCTTC; cdr3_aa: CASSHSPGEYGYTF
d_call: TRBD2; clone_size: NA; j_call: TRBJ2-7; v_call: TRBV4-1; cdr3_nt: TGCGCCAGCAGCCAAGTAGCGGGAGCCATATACGAGCAGTACTTC; cdr3_aa: CASSQVAGAIYEQYF
d_call: TRBD1; clone_size: NA; j_call: TRBJ2-7; v_call: TRBV7-2; cdr3_nt: TGTGCCAGCAGCCCTAGACAGGGGGGCAACGAGCAGTACTTC; cdr3_aa: CASSPRQGGNEQYF
d_call: TRBD1; clone_size: NA; j_call: TRBJ2-7; v_call: TRBV19; cdr3_nt: TGTGCCAGTAGTGGGGGACAGGCCAAGTCCCACGAGCAGTACTTC; cdr3_aa: CASSGGQAKSHEQYF